This TCR beta chain comes out of a study of T cell responses to AZD1222 COVID-19 vaccine. The V gene's germline CDR1 is MNHEY and CDR2 SVGAGI. The CDR3 has 13 amino acids. V shed 4 bases and J shed 6 bases, with 9 bases lying between them. TCRdb keeps only in-frame clones here, not all; method: immunoSEQ multiplex PCR. The profile shows tens of thousands of clones, around 90% of them singletons. The chain uses TRBV6-5 and TRBJ1-4; tentatively, D is TRBD1 (5 bases). Here the sequenced sample was peripheral blood, taken 28 days after the second AZD1222 dose. The clonotype was recovered from an adult who received the AZD1222 COVID-19 vaccine. This chain's CDR3 is CASSWTFHEKLFF. The CDR3 coding sequence is TGTGCCAGCAGTTGGACATTCCATGAAAAACTGTTTTTT.